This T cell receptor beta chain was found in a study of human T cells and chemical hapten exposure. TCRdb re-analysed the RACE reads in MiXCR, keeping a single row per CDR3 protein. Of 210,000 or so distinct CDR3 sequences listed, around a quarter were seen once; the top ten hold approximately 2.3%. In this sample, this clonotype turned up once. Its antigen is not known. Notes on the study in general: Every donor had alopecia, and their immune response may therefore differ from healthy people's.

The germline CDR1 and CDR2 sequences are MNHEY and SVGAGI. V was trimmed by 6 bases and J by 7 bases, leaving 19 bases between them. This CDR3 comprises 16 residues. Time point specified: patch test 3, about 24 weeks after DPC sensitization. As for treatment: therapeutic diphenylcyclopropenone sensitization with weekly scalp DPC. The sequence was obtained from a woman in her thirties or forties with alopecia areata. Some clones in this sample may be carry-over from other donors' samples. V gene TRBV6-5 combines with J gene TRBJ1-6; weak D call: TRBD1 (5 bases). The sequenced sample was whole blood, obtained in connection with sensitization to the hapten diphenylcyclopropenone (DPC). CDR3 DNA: TGTGCCAGCAGGCAGATCTCCGGACAAAGGAATTCACCCCTCCACTTT. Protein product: CASRQISGQRNSPLHF.